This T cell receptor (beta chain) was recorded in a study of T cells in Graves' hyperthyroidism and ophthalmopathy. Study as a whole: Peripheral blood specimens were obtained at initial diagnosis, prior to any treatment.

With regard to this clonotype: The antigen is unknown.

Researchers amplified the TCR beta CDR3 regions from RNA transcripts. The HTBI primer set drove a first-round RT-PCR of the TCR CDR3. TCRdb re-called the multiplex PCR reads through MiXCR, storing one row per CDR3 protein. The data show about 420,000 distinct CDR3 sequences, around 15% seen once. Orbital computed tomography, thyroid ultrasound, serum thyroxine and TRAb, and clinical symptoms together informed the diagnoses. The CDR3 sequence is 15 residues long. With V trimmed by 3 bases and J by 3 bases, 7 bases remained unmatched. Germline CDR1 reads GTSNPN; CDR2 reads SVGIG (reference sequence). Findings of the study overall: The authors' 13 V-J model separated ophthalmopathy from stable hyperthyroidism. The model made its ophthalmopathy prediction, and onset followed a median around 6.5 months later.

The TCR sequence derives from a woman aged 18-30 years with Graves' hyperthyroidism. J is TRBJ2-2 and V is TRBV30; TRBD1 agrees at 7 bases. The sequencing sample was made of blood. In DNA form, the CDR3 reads TGTGCCTGGAGGGCCCAGGGGGTCGACACCGGGGAGCTGTTTTTT. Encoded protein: CAWRAQGVDTGELFF.